This TCR beta chain is from a study of vaccination and CD4 T cells after COVID-19. On the study more broadly: In culture, cells were exposed to overlapping spike peptides from SARS-CoV-2, HCoV-NL63, HCoV-OC43 and HCoV-229E.

Treatment here: 10-day PBMC culture with coronavirus spike peptide pools or control peptides (ViraFEST assay). CDR3 size: 14 residues. The trim removed 7 bases at V and 2 bases at J, leaving 1 base unmatched. Germline assignment: CDR1 LNHDA and CDR2 SQIVND (reference sequence). As regards this clonotype: The antigen is undetermined.

Oncomine TCR Beta short-read sequencing was applied to DNA from cultured CD4+ T cells. The template was genomic DNA from cultured CD4+ T cells. Using its own MiXCR run on the PCR reads, TCRdb lists one record per CDR3 protein. Of about 23,000 distinct CDR3 sequences in the sample, roughly 44% were seen once. The sequence was collected from a human donor who received a COVID-19 vaccine. Sample: CD4+ T cells from blood, cultured in vitro, taken before SARS-CoV-2 vaccination. This rearrangement joins TRBV19 to TRBJ2-5; 13 bases are shared with TRBD2. The CDR3 nucleotides read TGTGCCAGTACGGGACTAGCGGGGCAAGAGACCCAGTACTTC. This gives the protein CASTGLAGQETQYF.